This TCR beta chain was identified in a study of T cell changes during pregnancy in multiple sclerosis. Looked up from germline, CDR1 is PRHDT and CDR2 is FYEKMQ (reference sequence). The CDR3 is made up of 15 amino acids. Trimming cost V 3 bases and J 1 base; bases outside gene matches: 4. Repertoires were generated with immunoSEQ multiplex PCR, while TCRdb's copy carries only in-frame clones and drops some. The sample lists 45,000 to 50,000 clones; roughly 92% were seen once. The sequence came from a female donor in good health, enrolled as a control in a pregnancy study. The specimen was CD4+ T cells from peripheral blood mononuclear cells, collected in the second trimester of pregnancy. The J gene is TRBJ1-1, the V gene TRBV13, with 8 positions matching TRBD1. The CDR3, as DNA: TGTGCCAGCAGCTTCGACAGGGGTGGGAACACTGAAGCTTTCTTT. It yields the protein CASSFDRGGNTEAFF.